This TCR beta chain was captured by sequencing in a study of T-cell memory formation after mild COVID-19. MiXCR was run by TCRdb on the 5' RACE reads, yielding one entry per CDR3 protein. The table includes hundreds of thousands of distinct CDR3 sequences, roughly an eighth detected once. V dropped 1 base and J dropped 5 bases, with 18 bases sitting between them. Germline-derived CDR1 and CDR2 are SGHKS and YYEKEE (reference sequence). CDR3 size: 16 residues. This clonotype was recorded many times. The gene calls are TRBV5-5 and TRBJ2-5, with D possibly TRBD1 on 7 matching bases. The TCR originated in a man younger than 30 who had mild COVID-19 (a few samples of this study predate the infection). Cell type and time point are not known. Sequenced input: PBMCs or a T cell subset sorted from them (not recorded which). CDR3 amino acids: CASSLRTGGKGETQYF. The CDR3 DNA sequence: TGTGCCAGCAGCTTGAGGACAGGCGGGAAGGGGGAGACCCAGTACTTC.